Listed here are 6 T cell receptor beta chains from one sample, sequenced in a study of graft-versus-host responses after intestinal transplantation. Data came from immunoSEQ multiplex PCR; TCRdb stores just in-frame clones and leaves some out. Of approximately 24,000 clones listed, over 85% were seen once; the top ten hold 0.5% to 0.65%. Sequenced material: PBMCs, taken 18 days after transplant. These receptors were taken from a human patient who received an intestinal transplant, so some T cells may come from the graft donor.

The CDR3 bases are TGTGCCAGTAGTGGGGAAAGGAGGGGGCCAAACTATGGCTACACCTTC. It specifies CASSGERRGPNYGYTF. The V gene is TRBV19, the J gene TRBJ1-2, with 7 bases that match TRBD1. From germline, CDR1 is LNHDA and CDR2 SQIVND (reference sequence). V trimming: 5 bases; J trimming: 2 bases; junction bases outside the gene matches: 11. The CDR3 is made up of 16 amino acids.

This clone has only a few counts. The gene calls are TRBV2 and TRBJ2-1, with D possibly TRBD2 on 5 matching bases. V was trimmed by 3 bases and J by 5 bases, leaving 14 bases between them. CDR1 is SNHLY, CDR2 FYNNEI, per germline. The CDR3 spans 15 residues. The CDR3 DNA reads TGTGCCAGCAGTGATGTGGACGGGGTGAACAATGAGCAGTTCTTC. Translated: CASSDVDGVNNEQFF.

The chain employs TRBV19 and TRBJ2-5, with 9 nucleotides matching TRBD1. The J segment lost 3 bases and the V segment lost 9 bases, leaving 2 bases of the junction unmatched. Germline V gene sequence: CDR1 LNHDA, CDR2 SQIVND (reference sequence). The CDR3 totals 12 residues. Here the CDR3 reads CASRDREETQYF. The CDR3 region has the DNA TGTGCCAGCCGGGACAGGGAAGAGACCCAGTACTTC.

The chain joins TRBV4-2 to TRBJ2-1; 12 bases agree with TRBD2. This CDR3 has 18 residues. V was clipped by 0 bases and J by 9 bases; unmatched bases: 12. CDR1 is LGHNA and CDR2 is YNFKEQ in the germline V gene. The CDR3 is CASSQELLASGGAAEQFF. CDR3 in DNA: TGTGCCAGCAGCCAAGAATTATTGGCTAGCGGGGGGGCGGCTGAGCAGTTCTTC.

The rearrangement joins TRBV9 to TRBJ2-3; no clear D gene. Trimming left V 4 bases short and J 0 bases short, with 12 bases between. This CDR3 region has 15 residues. Germline assignment: CDR1 SGDLS and CDR2 YYNGEE. The CDR3, as DNA: TGTGCCAGCAGCCCACATACAACTAGCACAGATACGCAGTATTTT. Residues: CASSPHTTSTDTQYF.

The V call is TRBV30, the J call TRBJ2-1, with a possible D match to TRBD1 (5 bases). Trimming took off 0 bases at V and 3 bases at J, with 15 bases between the two ends. The CDR3 is 16 amino acids. Germline V CDR1 and CDR2: GTSNPN, SVGIG (reference sequence). The CDR3 region has the DNA TGTGCCTGGAGTGTAGTATCCAGGGTGGTCTACAATGAGCAGTTCTTC. Translated: CAWSVVSRVVYNEQFF.